This T cell receptor beta chain was identified during a study of T cell responses to AZD1222 COVID-19 vaccine (dated by TCRdb to the early 2020s). With regard to the full study: AZD1222 recipients whose second dose came at about 4 weeks and those whose second dose came at about 12 weeks were combined into one group, since spike-specific TCR depth and breadth did not differ between the two schedules. A total of 233 trial participants underwent TCR sequencing, of whom approximately 210 received two doses of AZD1222 and some 25 received two doses of the MenACWY control vaccine. Trial participants were enrolled by age into subgroups of 18-55, 56-69 and 70-plus years, and about 150, 27 and 61 TCR-sequenced participants, respectively, were included in these subgroups.

The sample's time point, from its label and the paper: baseline before first vaccination. Vaccinee samples came from UK trials COV001 and COV002, including a single-blind randomized controlled phase 2/3 trial of AZD1222 (ChAdOx1 nCoV-19) in healthy adults. For TCRbeta chain sequencing, PBMC samples from trial participants were taken at day 0 and at day 28 after the second dose. What the authors observed across the whole study: Conclusions about previously exposed vaccinees are limited, since just 5 or 6 AZD1222 recipients were seropositive for SARS-CoV-2 at baseline. Participants were mostly white British and included more females than males, and it was suggested by the authors that clonal diversity may have been underestimated. In the small 56-69-year group, the increase in depth fell short of significance, most likely because of low power. Because no day 14 peak-response samples were available, the repertoires could be characterized only after the peak T cell response. Spike-specific TCR breadth and depth rose significantly after two AZD1222 doses compared with day 0 and with MenACWY recipients. Reportedly, close to half of the unique spike-specific TCRs recognized epitopes lying outside the regions that are mutated in the B.1.351 and B.1.1.7 variants. The vaccine-associated CD4 TCRs covered the entire spike protein, and the dominant responses fell in regions 160-218 and 743-854.

V and J lose 8 bases and 3 bases, and a span of 10 bases separates them. From the cysteine up to the phenylalanine, the CDR3 has a length of 13 residues. The kept DNA is CDR3 alone, 39 bases in frame from the first base. According to the germline V gene (reference sequence), CDR1 reads LNHDA and CDR2 reads SQIVND. The CDR3 regions of human TCRbeta chains were subjected to immunosequencing. For the original study's pipeline: Repertoire TCRs were matched against a reference library of SARS-CoV-2-specific TCRs generated with the MIRA antigen-specificity platform. Breadth was defined as the fraction of unique TCRs that were SARS-CoV-2-associated. Depth was defined as the fraction of total T cells that were SARS-CoV-2-associated. Using the MIRA data, every spike-specific TCR was mapped to the spike region that the TCR reacted to and assigned to either a CD4 or a CD8 class. Log10-transformed breadth and depth values were compared by one-way ANOVA with Sidak's multiple comparisons tests. The immuneACCESS repertoire file appears here via TCRdb, limited to in-frame rearrangements. These files lack a portion of the clones; in checked studies, under half of the deficit traces to unresolved V genes, and the cause of the others is not known. The V and J calls and clone size come from that table; D and trimming were worked out from the DNA. Recorded for this sample are more than 110,000 clones; roughly 90% of them occurred a single time. Roughly 3.1% of the sample is in the top ten clones.

About this clone itself: The clone's antigen remains unknown. Nothing much larger sits one base from this clone, and base qualities are not available.

This TCR derives from an adult in good health. The sequencing used peripheral blood, collected on day 0 of AZD1222 vaccination. The V gene is TRBV19 and the J gene is TRBJ1-4; too little of a D gene remains to name it. For the CDR3, the sequence is CASAGLANEKLFF. The DNA is TGTGCCAGTGCTGGACTTGCTAATGAAAAACTGTTTTTT.